The entry below describes one T cell receptor beta chain. Its antigen remains unidentified. No base quality information exists; no much larger clone differs at one position. The protocol used for the library was the immunoSEQ multiplex PCR assay. A mixture of 60 forward primers for TCR Vbeta segments and 13 reverse primers for TCR Jbeta segments was used in the multiplex PCR. The CDR3 region of rearranged TCR beta genes was amplified from genomic DNA by a multiplex PCR assay. Amplified TCR beta libraries were sequenced as 87-base-pair reads on the Illumina HiSeq System. The original pipeline was this. In a later analysis, approximately 74 million unique TCR beta chains were counted across the roughly 670 repertoires, and about 10 million of these chains were shared by at least two donors. Raw reads were error-corrected and collapsed into unique sequences by a nearest-neighbor algorithm in which closely related sequences were merged to remove PCR and sequencing errors. CDR3 sequences were aligned to IMGT reference sequences to assign V, D and J gene segments. For a sequence to be retained, a match of at least six nucleotides was required to both a V gene segment and a J gene segment. Rearrangements were called productive when the CDR3 lacked stop codons and stayed in frame with V and J; all others were non-productive. CDR3 was defined by IMGT convention, running from the second conserved V-encoded cysteine to the conserved J-encoded phenylalanine. The earlier analysis of fewer than 750 of the donors excluded sequences that lacked an unambiguous match to a single V gene segment. In an earlier analysis of a few hundred of the donors, V segments were called functional above 56.7% productive rearrangements and were called segregating when the between-donor standard deviation exceeded 5%. To diagnose cytomegalovirus status from the catalog of TCR beta chain sequences, a statistical classification framework was built. V and J gene assignment, in a later analysis, came from comparing TCR nucleotide sequences with IMGT/GENE-DB human TR gene sequences. A later analysis assigned CDR3 sequences and most-parsimonious VDJ recombination scenarios with the TCRdist pipeline. In a later analysis, every TCR beta chain was defined by the combination of its CDR3 amino acid sequence and its V-gene family, and reads without a unique V-gene family were dropped. In a later analysis, fewer than 650 highly shared, low-generation-probability nucleotide sequences were removed to address suspected cross-contamination and a sequencing artifact. For each public chain, a later analysis derived a clonal expansion index from normalized ranks of inferred template counts within each repertoire. Generation probabilities in a later analysis came from a VDJ recombination model fitted to out-of-frame rearrangements, and those results were checked against IGoR. In a later analysis, hypergeometric tests were used to score TCR-TCR, TCR-HLA and TCR-CMV co-occurrence, with a repertoire-size bias correction applied to TCR pairs. False discovery rates were estimated in a later analysis by permuting HLA or CMV assignments 20 times. A later analysis grouped co-occurring TCRs with DBSCAN, adding TCRdist sequence similarity when clustering within HLA-allele-positive subsets. Co-occurrence clustering excluded repertoires with fewer than 30,000 or more than 120,000 public chains, plus five with anomalous nucleotide sharing. What TCRdb holds here is the immuneACCESS table cut down to in-frame rearrangements. Part of the clones is not present; checked against another copy, under half of the missing clones reflect an unresolved V gene, and the others are unexplained. V and J calls and clone size come straight from that table; D and trimming were deduced from the DNA. This sample is represented by roughly 76,000 clones; 75% to 90% of them were singletons. 1.5% to 2% of the sample is in the top ten clones.

CDR1 PRHDT and CDR2 FYEKMQ are derived from the germline V gene (reference sequence). A distance of 9 bases separates the germline ends of V and J, which lose 3 bases and 6 bases respectively. The CDR3 sequence holds 13 residues, the cysteine and phenylalanine included. Only the CDR3 portion is preserved as DNA: 39 bases, with reading frame beginning at the first base. The cohort consisted of 666 healthy bone marrow donors. All cohort members were sampled while nominally healthy, although unrecorded immune exposures were likely present. The donor was CMV seronegative and was included in the group of several hundred seronegative cohort members. Every donor gave a peripheral blood sample, and the peripheral blood mononuclear cells from that sample were used for TCR beta sequencing. Genomic DNA was extracted from the blood cell samples with the Qiagen DNeasy Blood Extraction Kit. This sample was included in a study of cytomegalovirus exposure and HLA in healthy donors (dated by TCRdb to about 2017). General notes on the study: An earlier analysis of roughly 500 of the donors reported approximately 300 Gb of sequence data and approximately 110 million unique TCR beta sequences from 150 million to 200 million T cells. A later analysis re-examined previously published TCR beta repertoires from hundreds of donors and added high-resolution HLA genotyping to investigate patterns of TCR occurrence. To predict cytomegalovirus infection status, the study combined high-throughput TCR immunosequencing, statistical association of individual TCRs with disease status, and machine learning. In a later genetic analysis, genome-wide SNP genotypes for about three fifths of the roughly 670 donors were used, and that subset was treated as a discovery cohort. Among over 350 genotyped donors of the cohort, an average of approximately 240,000 unique TCR beta nucleotide sequences were sequenced per donor, around 20% of them non-productive. Donor age, sex, ethnicity and CMV serostatus were compiled together with the repertoire data. Roughly 5 DR-DQ haplotypes were treated as single units for association and clustering because of strong linkage in the cohort. An early release that covered some 640 HLA-typed donors contained about 300 gigabases of sequencing data and tens of millions of unique TCR sequences. The study profiled the T cell repertoires of under 850 subjects by immunosequencing and related them to cytomegalovirus serostatus. HLA typing covered class I and class II loci at four-digit resolution. Of the 350 to 450 genotyped donors, approximately 83% fell in the genetic ancestry cluster associated with self-reported Caucasian donors. Every repertoire in the discovery cohort had been generated on one and the same sequencing platform. Besides the first cohort of under 700 subjects, a separate validation cohort made up of over 100 different subjects was used. The later analysis used no new phenotypic data to find candidate immune exposures, relying instead on TCR beta sequences and their occurrence across donors. An earlier analysis of nearly 600 of the donors applied high-throughput TCR beta sequencing to assess whether each TCR beta V gene segment acted as functional or pseudogenic. The study was designed to test whether signatures of past pathogen exposure could be identified by cataloging public T cell receptors. The number of donors typed differed by locus, with roughly 629-640 for A, B, C, DRB1 and DQB1, around 500 for DQA1, nearly 610 for DPA1, and 472 for DPB1.

Study-level results and caveats: In a later analysis, TCR association rates were found to vary across HLA loci, with the most associated TCRs seen for DRB1 alleles and the fewest for HLA-C alleles. In vitro tests confirmed that three of the cytomegalovirus-associated TCR beta chains recognize cytomegalovirus antigens. A further reported finding was that TCR beta sequences accurately predicted the HLA-A and HLA-B alleles for most subjects in the first cohort. Linkage disequilibrium might explain the correlated functional status among segregating V segments, but an unknown experimental factor could not be ruled out. HLA typing was unavailable for some donors at each locus, so association tests used only the typed subset. According to a later analysis, most CMV-associated TCR beta chains appeared to be HLA-restricted, and the HLA associations seemed to be driven largely by CMV exposure. The authors suggested that the approach could potentially be generalized to other disease states and immunological phenotypes. The presence/absence analyses assumed that sequencing depth was roughly uniform across donors, and that assumption may not be true. Compared with equally common non-associated chains, HLA-associated TCR beta chains in a later analysis were more clonally expanded and had lower generation probabilities. Across donors, most TCR sequences were observed very rarely, whereas some public TCRs were present in many individuals. In a later genetic analysis, fewer N-insertions in productive TCRs were reported among donors in an Asian-associated ancestry cluster than the approximately 630-donor mean. The classifier was reported to diagnose cytomegalovirus status with high specificity and sensitivity in both the original cohort and the validation cohort. An earlier analysis of approximately 530 of the donors showed that most TCR beta V segments appeared in productive rearrangements either about 87% or about 30% of the time, which broadly matched IMGT annotations. In a later analysis, 16,951 TCR beta sequences were associated with specific HLA alleles at a false discovery rate of 0.05. Because counts were too low, about 18 rarely observed V segments, including chromosome 9 orphons, were excluded from the earlier analysis of several hundred of the donors. Some IMGT-functional V segments, including TRBV6-2 and TRBV6-3, could not be told apart with the 87-base-pair reads, so those segments were excluded. In the study, approximately 150 TCR beta chains were listed as associated with cytomegalovirus. The sequencing pipeline was judged likely to have produced a cluster of highly shared sequence variants as a technical artifact. V-gene and J-gene trimming of TCR beta chains was associated with a missense DCLRE1C variant in a later genetic analysis, and the association was replicated in an independent cohort. This cohort had only TCR beta chains sequenced, and the lack of alpha or paired-chain data limited which features could be detected. The only immune exposure information available for the cohort was CMV serostatus. When HLA alleles, especially DR and DQ, strongly co-occurred, TCR associations were difficult to assign to individual alleles. In a later analysis, several top co-occurrence clusters were reported to appear linked to parvovirus B19, influenza, CMV and Epstein-Barr virus.

The sequenced sample consisted of PBMCs. The sequence was collected from a woman in her 30s in good health and CMV-seronegative. The chain is encoded by TRBV13 joined to TRBJ2-1; TRBD2 might be the D gene, on 5 matching bases. CDR3 loop: CASSFEGANEQFF. The DNA reads TGTGCCAGCAGCTTTGAGGGAGCCAATGAGCAGTTCTTC.